This T cell receptor beta chain is drawn from a study of spatial heterogeneity in lung cancer. In the study overall: Alpha-chain sequences were detected in numbers that were consistently lower than beta-chain sequences.

Worth noting for this clonotype: Its antigen is currently unknown.

Study results and limitations: Tumor mutation count correlated with how many alpha and beta TCRs expanded intratumorally.

V was cut by 6 bases and J by 5 bases, with 19 bases left in between. This CDR3 is 14 amino acids long. The V gene's germline CDR1 is DFQATT and CDR2 SNEGSKA (reference sequence). Time point given: sample taken at primary tumor resection. No cell sorting; template was whole RNA from tumor, lung tissue or PBMC. From the 5' RACE reads, TCRdb called clonotypes with MiXCR, one entry per CDR3 protein. Among some 15,000 distinct CDR3 sequences listed, under 7.5% were seen once. The sample in question was lung tumor tissue, obtained at surgery. This receptor was obtained from a male donor with early-stage non-small cell lung cancer. The gene calls are TRBV20-1 and TRBJ1-1; the D is unclear. As DNA, the CDR3 is TGCAGTGCCTATGTGAGAGGGCTAAGGACTGAAGCTTTCTTT. It is translated as CSAYVRGLRTEAFF.